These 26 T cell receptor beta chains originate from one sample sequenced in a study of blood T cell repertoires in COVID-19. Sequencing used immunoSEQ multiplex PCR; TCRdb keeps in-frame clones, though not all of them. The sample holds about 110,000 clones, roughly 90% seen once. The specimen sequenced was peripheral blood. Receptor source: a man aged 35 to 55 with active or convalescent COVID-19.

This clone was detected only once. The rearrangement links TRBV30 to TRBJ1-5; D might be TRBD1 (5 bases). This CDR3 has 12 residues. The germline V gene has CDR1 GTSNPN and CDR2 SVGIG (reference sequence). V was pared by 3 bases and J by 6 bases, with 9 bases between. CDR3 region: CAWSRAGQPQHF. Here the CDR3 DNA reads TGTGCCTGGAGCAGGGCCGGTCAGCCCCAGCATTTT.

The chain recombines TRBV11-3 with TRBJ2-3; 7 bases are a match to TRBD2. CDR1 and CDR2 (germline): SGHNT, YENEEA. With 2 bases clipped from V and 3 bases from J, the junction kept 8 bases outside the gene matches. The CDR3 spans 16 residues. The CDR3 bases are TGTGCCAGCAGCTTATCGGGGACTACAGTAACAGATACGCAGTATTTT. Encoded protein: CASSLSGTTVTDTQYF. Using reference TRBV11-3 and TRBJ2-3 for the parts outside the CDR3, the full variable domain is EAGVVQSPRYKIIEKKQPVAFWCNPISGHNTLYWYLQNLGQGPELLIRYENEEAVDDSQLPKDRFSAERLKGVDSTLKIQPAELGDSAVYLCASSLSGTTVTDTQYFGPGTRLTVL.

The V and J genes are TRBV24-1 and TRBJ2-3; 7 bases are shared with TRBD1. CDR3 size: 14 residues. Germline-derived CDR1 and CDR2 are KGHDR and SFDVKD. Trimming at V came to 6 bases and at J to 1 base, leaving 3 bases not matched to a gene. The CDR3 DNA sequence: TGTGCCACCAGTTCCCAGGGGGGCACAGATACGCAGTATTTT. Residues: CATSSQGGTDTQYF.

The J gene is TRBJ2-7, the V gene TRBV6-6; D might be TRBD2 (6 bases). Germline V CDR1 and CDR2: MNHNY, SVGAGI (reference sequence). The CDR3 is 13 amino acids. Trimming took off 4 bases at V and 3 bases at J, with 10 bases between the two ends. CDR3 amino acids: CASSFGGNYEQYF. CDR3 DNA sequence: TGTGCCAGCAGTTTTGGAGGGAACTACGAGCAGTACTTC.

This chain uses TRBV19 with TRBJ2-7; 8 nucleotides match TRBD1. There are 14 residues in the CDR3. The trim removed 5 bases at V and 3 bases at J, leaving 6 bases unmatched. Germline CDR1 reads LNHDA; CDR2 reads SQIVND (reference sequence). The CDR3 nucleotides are TGTGCCAGTAGTGTAAACAGGGGGAGCTACGAGCAGTACTTC. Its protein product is CASSVNRGSYEQYF.

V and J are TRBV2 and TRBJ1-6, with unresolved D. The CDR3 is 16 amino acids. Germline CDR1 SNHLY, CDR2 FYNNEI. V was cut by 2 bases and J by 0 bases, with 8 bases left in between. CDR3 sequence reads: CASSELGSSYNSPLHF. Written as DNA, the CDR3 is TGTGCCAGCAGTGAATTGGGGAGCTCCTATAATTCACCCCTCCACTTT.

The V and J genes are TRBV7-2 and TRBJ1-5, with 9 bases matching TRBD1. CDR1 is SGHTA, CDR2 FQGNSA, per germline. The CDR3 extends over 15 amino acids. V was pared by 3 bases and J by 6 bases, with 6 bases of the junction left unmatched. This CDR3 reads CASSLGGTGRQPQHF. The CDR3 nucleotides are TGTGCCAGCAGCTTGGGGGGGACAGGGCGTCAGCCCCAGCATTTT.

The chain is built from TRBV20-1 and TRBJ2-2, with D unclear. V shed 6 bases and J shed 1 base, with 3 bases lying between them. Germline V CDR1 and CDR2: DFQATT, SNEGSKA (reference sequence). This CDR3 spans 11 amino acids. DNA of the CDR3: TGCAGTGCCAGGAACACCGGGGAGCTGTTTTTT. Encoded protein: CSARNTGELFF.

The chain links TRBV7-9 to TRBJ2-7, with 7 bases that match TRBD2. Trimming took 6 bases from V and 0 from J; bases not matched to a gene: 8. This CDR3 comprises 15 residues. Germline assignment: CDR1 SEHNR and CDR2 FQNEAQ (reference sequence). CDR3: CASSPAGRVSYEQYF. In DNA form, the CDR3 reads TGTGCCAGCAGTCCCGCGGGGAGGGTCTCCTACGAGCAGTACTTC.

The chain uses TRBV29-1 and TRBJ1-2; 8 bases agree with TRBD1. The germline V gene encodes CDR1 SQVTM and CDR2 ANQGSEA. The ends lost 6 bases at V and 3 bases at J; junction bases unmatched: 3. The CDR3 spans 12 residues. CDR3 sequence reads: CSVGQGDYGYTF. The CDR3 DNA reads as TGCAGCGTAGGACAGGGAGACTATGGCTACACCTTC.

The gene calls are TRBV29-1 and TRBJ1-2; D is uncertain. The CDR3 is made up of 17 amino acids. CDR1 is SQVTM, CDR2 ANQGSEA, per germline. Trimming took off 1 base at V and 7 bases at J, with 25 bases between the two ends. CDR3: CSVEVPMGGPNSGGYTF. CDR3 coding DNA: TGCAGCGTTGAAGTCCCGATGGGAGGACCCAACTCGGGTGGCTACACCTTC.

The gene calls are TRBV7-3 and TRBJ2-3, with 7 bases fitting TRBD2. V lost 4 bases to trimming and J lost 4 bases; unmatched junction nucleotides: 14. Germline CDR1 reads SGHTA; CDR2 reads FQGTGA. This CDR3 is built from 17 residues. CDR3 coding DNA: TGTGCCAGCAGCTCCTCCCGGATGGGCGGGAGTGCAGATACGCAGTATTTT. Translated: CASSSSRMGGSADTQYF. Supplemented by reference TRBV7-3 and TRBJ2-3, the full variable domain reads GAGVSQTPSNKVTEKGKYVELRCDPISGHTALYWYRQSLGQGPEFLIYFQGTGAADDSGLPNDRFFAVRPEGSVSTLKIQRTERGDSAVYLCASSSSRMGGSADTQYFGPGTRLTVL.

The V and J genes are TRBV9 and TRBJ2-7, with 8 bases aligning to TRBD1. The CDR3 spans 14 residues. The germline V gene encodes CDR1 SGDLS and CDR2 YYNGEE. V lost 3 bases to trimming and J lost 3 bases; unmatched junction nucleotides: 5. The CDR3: CASSAGTGIYEQYF. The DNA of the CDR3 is TGTGCCAGCAGCGCCGGGACAGGCATCTACGAGCAGTACTTC.

In DNA form, the CDR3 reads TGTGCCATCAGTGATAGCGGACAGGTCTATCAGCCCCAGCATTTT. It translates to CAISDSGQVYQPQHF. The chain uses TRBV10-3 and TRBJ1-5; 7 bases match TRBD1. Trimming at V came to 3 bases and at J to 5 bases, leaving 7 bases not matched to a gene. This CDR3 spans 15 amino acids. Germline V gene lookup returns CDR1 ENHRY and CDR2 SYGVKD.

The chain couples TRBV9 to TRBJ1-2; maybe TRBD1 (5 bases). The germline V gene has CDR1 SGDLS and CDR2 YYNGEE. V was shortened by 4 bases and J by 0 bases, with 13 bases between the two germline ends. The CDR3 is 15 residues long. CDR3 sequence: CASSKTVLANYGYTF. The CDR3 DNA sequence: TGTGCCAGCAGCAAGACAGTCTTAGCTAACTATGGCTACACCTTC.

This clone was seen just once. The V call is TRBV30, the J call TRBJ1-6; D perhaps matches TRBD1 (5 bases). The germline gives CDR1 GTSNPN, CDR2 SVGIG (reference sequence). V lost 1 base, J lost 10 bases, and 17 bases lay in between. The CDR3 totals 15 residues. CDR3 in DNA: TGTGCCTGGAGTGGAATAGGGCAGGGAGGCTCACCCCTCCACTTT. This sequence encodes CAWSGIGQGGSPLHF.

CDR3 DNA: TGTGCCAGCAGCCCCGTCAGGGGCTACAATGAGCAGTTCTTC. Translated, it gives CASSPVRGYNEQFF. The V and J genes are TRBV11-2 and TRBJ2-1; perhaps TRBD1 as D (6 bases). This CDR3 region has 14 residues. Germline CDR1 reads SGHAT; CDR2 reads FQNNGV. V shed 5 bases and J shed 3 bases, with 11 bases lying between them.

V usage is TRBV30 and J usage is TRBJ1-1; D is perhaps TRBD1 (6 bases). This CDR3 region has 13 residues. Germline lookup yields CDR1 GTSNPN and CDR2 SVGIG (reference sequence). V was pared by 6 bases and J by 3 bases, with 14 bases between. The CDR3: CACAQGSYTEAFF. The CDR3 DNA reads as TGTGCCTGTGCACAGGGTTCTTACACTGAAGCTTTCTTT.

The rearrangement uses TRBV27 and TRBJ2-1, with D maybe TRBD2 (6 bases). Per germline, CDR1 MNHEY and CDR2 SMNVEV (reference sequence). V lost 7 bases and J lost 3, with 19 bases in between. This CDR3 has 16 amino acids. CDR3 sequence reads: CASNSRGLVNYNEQFF. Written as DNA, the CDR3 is TGTGCCAGCAACTCACGGGGACTGGTTAACTACAATGAGCAGTTCTTC.

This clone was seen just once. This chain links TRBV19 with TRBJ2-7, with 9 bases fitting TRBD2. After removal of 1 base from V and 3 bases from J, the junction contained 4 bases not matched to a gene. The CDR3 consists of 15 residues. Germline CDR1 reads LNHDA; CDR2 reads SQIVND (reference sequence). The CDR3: CASSIVAGDLYEQYF. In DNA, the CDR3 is TGTGCCAGTAGTATAGTAGCGGGAGACCTCTACGAGCAGTACTTC.

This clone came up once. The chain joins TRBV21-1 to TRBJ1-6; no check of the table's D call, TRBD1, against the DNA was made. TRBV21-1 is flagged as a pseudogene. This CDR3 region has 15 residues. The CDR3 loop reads CASIGGQGRNSPLHF. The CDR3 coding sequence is TGTGCCAGCATCGGAGGACAGGGGCGGAATTCACCCCTCCACTTT.

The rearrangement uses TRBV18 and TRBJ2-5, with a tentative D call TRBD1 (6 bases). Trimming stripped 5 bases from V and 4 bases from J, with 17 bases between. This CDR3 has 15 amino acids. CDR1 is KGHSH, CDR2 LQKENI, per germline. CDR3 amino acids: CASSAELQGRETQYF. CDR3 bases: TGTGCCAGCTCAGCGGAGCTACAGGGAAGAGAGACCCAGTACTTC.

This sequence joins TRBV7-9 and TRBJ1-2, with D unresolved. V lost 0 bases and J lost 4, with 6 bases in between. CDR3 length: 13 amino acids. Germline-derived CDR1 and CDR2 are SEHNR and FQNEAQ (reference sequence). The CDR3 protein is CASSLAAVYGYTF. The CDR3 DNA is TGTGCCAGCAGCTTAGCGGCAGTCTATGGCTACACCTTC.

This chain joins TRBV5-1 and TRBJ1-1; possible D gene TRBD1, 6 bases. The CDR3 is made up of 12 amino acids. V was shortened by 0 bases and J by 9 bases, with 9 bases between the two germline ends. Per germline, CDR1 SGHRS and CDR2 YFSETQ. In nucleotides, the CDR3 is TGCGCCAGCAGCTTGGGGCAGGGGAAAGCTTTCTTT. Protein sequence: CASSLGQGKAFF.

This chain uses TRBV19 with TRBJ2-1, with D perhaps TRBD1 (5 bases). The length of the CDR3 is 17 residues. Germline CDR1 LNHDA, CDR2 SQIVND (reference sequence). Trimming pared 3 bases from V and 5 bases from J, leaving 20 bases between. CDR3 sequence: CASSMPPRQGIHNEQFF. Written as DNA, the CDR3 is TGTGCCAGTAGTATGCCCCCCAGGCAGGGTATACACAATGAGCAGTTCTTC.

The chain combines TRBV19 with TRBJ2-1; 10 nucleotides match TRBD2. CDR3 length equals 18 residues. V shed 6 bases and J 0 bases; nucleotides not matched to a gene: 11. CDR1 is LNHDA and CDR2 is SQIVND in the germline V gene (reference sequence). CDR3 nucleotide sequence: TGTGCCAGTAGCCGTGGGACTAGCGTCACCGACTCCTACAATGAGCAGTTCTTC. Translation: CASSRGTSVTDSYNEQFF.